The clone carrying this TCR beta chain was observed at least ten times. This record comes from a study of T cells in Graves' hyperthyroidism and ophthalmopathy. RNA transcripts yielded amplified TCR beta CDR3 regions. Primed by the HTBI set, a first-round RT-PCR was run on the TCR CDR3. Using its own MiXCR run on the multiplex PCR reads, TCRdb lists one record per CDR3 protein. The data contain more than 550,000 distinct CDR3 sequences, roughly 20% of them seen just once; the ten biggest clones take up over 15%. The blood was taken when hyperthyroidism was first diagnosed, before any ophthalmopathy symptoms showed up. Germline CDR1 reads SEHNR; CDR2 reads FQNEAQ (reference sequence). V shed 3 bases and J shed 6 bases, with 14 bases lying between them. This CDR3 has 14 residues.

Sequencing was performed on blood. V gene TRBV7-9 combines with J gene TRBJ1-1, with D maybe TRBD1 (5 bases). This TCR was sampled from a woman between 45 and 60 years old with Graves' hyperthyroidism that later progressed to Graves' ophthalmopathy. The CDR3 region has the DNA TGTGCCAGCAGCTTGTTCAGGCGGGGGGCTGAAGCTTTCTTT. Amino acid sequence: CASSLFRRGAEAFF.